These 12 T cell receptor beta chains were all obtained from the same sample, sequenced in a study of cytomegalovirus exposure and HLA in healthy donors. Generated by immunoSEQ multiplex PCR, the TCRdb table keeps only in-frame clones and is missing some. The sample contains some 100,000 clones, around 86% of which appear only once. Sequenced: PBMCs. The source is a man aged 18 to 35 in good health and CMV-seronegative.

V gene TRBV6-5 combines with J gene TRBJ2-2; 8 positions match TRBD1. The CDR3 covers 16 residues. The germline gives CDR1 MNHEY, CDR2 SVGAGI. V lost 4 bases to trimming and J lost 2 bases; unmatched junction nucleotides: 6. The DNA for the CDR3 is TGTGCCAGCAGTTCCCCGGACAGGGATAACACCGGGGAGCTGTTTTTT. Translation gives CASSSPDRDNTGELFF.

This sequence joins TRBV15 and TRBJ1-4, with TRBD1 identical over 12 bases. The CDR3 runs 18 residues. V was clipped by 5 bases and J by 1 base; unmatched bases: 8. The germline V gene encodes CDR1 LNHNV and CDR2 YYDKDF (reference sequence). CDR3: CATSPRDRGLGTNEKLFF. DNA of the CDR3: TGTGCCACCAGCCCCCGGGACAGGGGGCTTGGAACTAATGAAAAACTGTTTTTT.

The genes are TRBV12-5 and TRBJ2-1, with 11 bases identical to TRBD2. Germline values: CDR1 LGHNT, CDR2 FRNRAP. This CDR3 spans 15 amino acids. The V gene end was trimmed by 7 bases and the J gene end by 4 bases; junction bases not matched to a gene: 6. CDR3 DNA: TGTGCTAGTGTTCTAGGGACTAGCGGATACAATGAGCAGTTCTTC. This translates into CASVLGTSGYNEQFF.

The V and J genes are TRBV6-6 and TRBJ1-5; D unresolved. Germline loops: CDR1 MNHNY, CDR2 SVGAGI (reference sequence). The V gene lost 0 bases and the J gene lost 3 bases, with 12 bases spanning the gap. There are 16 residues in the CDR3. In DNA, the CDR3 is TGTGCCAGCAGTTACTCAACCCAGGACTACAATCAGCCCCAGCATTTT. Translated, it gives CASSYSTQDYNQPQHF.

The chain is built from TRBV27 and TRBJ1-5, with 7 bases matching TRBD1. Germline V CDR1 and CDR2: MNHEY, SMNVEV (reference sequence). This CDR3 comprises 16 residues. The V segment lost 3 bases and the J segment 2 bases; nucleotides outside the gene matches: 7. This CDR3 is CASSLHRGSGNQPQHF. The CDR3 DNA sequence: TGTGCCAGCAGTTTGCACAGGGGTTCGGGCAATCAGCCCCAGCATTTT.

The chain links TRBV4-1 to TRBJ1-2, with D tentatively TRBD1 (6 bases). The CDR3 sequence is 16 residues long. The germline V gene encodes CDR1 MGHRA and CDR2 YSYEKL. Between the trimmed V and J ends, which lost 0 bases and 0 bases, there was a span of 11 bases. CDR3 loop: CASSQDPGQPNYGYTF. Here the CDR3 DNA reads TGCGCCAGCAGCCAAGATCCAGGACAGCCTAACTATGGCTACACCTTC.

V and J are TRBV7-9 and TRBJ1-1; 8 positions agree with TRBD1. V shed 4 bases and J 8 bases; nucleotides not matched to a gene: 9. Per the germline V gene, CDR1 is SEHNR and CDR2 is FQNEAQ (reference sequence). CDR3 length: 14 amino acids. The CDR3 nucleotides are TGTGCCAGCAGCTACGGACAGGGCCTACCCGAAGCTTTCTTT. Amino acids: CASSYGQGLPEAFF.

J is TRBJ1-3 and V is TRBV7-9; TRBD1 aligns across 9 bases. Unmatched junction bases numbered 4, after V lost 4 bases and J lost 3 bases. The V gene's germline CDR1 is SEHNR and CDR2 FQNEAQ (reference sequence). CDR3 length equals 15 residues. The CDR3 nucleotides read TGTGCCAGCAGCTCGACAGGGGGATTTGGAAACACCATATATTTT. Encoded protein: CASSSTGGFGNTIYF.

The table lists this clone with a few counts. The chain has TRBV5-4 and TRBJ1-1; possibly TRBD1 for D (6 bases). The CDR3 length is 13 residues. CDR1 SGHNT and CDR2 YYREEE come from the germline V gene (reference sequence). The germline V and J ends were trimmed by 3 bases and 6 bases, with 12 bases remaining between them. The CDR3 nucleotides read TGTGCCAGCAGCTCGTACAGGGAACCTGAAGCTTTCTTT. Translating it yields CASSSYREPEAFF.

This clone turned up a few times. V is TRBV2 and J is TRBJ2-7, with 11 bases that match TRBD1. J lost 1 base, V lost 10 bases, and 3 bases had no gene match. Germline CDR1 and CDR2: SNHLY and FYNNEI. The CDR3 contains 13 residues. For the CDR3, the DNA is TGTGCCATCGGGACAGGGGGTTCCTACGAGCAGTACTTC. Translated: CAIGTGGSYEQYF.

The V and J genes are TRBV7-9 and TRBJ2-5; TRBD1 aligns across 7 bases. J was trimmed by 5 bases and V by 7 bases; bases with no gene match: 7. The CDR3 totals 13 residues. Germline V gene data show CDR1 as SEHNR and CDR2 as FQNEAQ (reference sequence). The CDR3 sequence is CASNSEGAETQYF. The CDR3 nucleotides are TGTGCCAGCAACTCAGAGGGGGCCGAGACCCAGTACTTC. The whole variable domain, remainder taken from reference TRBV7-9 and TRBJ2-5, is DTGVSQNPRHKITKRGQNVTFRCDPISEHNRLYWYRQTLGQGPEFLTYFQNEAQLEKSRLLSDRFSAERPKGSFSTLEIQRTEQGDSAMYLCASNSEGAETQYFGPGTRLLVL.

CDR3 sequence: CASSFGQMNTEAFF. In DNA, the CDR3 is TGCGCCAGCAGCTTTGGACAGATGAACACTGAAGCTTTCTTT. This sequence joins TRBV5-1 and TRBJ1-1, with D perhaps matching TRBD1 (6 bases). V shed 2 bases and J shed 0 bases, with 8 bases lying between them. CDR1 SGHRS and CDR2 YFSETQ come from the germline V gene. The CDR3 extends over 14 amino acids.